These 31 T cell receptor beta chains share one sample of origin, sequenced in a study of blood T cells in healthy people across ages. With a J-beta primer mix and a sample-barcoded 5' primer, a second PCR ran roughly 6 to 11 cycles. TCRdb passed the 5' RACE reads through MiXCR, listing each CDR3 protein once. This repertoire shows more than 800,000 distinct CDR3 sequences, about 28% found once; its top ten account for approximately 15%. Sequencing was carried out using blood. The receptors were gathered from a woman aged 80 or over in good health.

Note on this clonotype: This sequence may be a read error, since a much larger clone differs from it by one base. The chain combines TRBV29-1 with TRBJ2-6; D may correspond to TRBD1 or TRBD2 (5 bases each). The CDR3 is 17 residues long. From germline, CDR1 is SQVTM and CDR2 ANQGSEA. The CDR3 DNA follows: TGCGGCGTCGCATTCGGGACCTCCAGCTCTGGGGCCAACGTCCTGACTTTC. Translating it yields CGVAFGTSSSGANVLTF. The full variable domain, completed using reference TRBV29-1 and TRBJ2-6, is SAVISQKPSRDICQRGTSLTIQCQVDSQVTMMFWYRQQPGQSLTLIATANQGSEATYESGFVIDKFPISRPNLTFSTLTVSNMSPEDSSIYLCGVAFGTSSSGANVLTFGAGSRLTVL.

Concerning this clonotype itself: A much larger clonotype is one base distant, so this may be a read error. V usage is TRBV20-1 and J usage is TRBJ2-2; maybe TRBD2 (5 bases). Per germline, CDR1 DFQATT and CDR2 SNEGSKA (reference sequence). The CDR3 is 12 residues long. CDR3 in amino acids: CSARGDTGERFF. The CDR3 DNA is TGCAGTGCTAGAGGAGATACCGGGGAGCGGTTTTTT.

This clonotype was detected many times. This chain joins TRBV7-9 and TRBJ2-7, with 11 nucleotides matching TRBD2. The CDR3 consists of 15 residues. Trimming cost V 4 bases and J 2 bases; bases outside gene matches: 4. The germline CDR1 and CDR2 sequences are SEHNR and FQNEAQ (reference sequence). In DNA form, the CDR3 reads TGTGCCAGCAGCTCGACTAGCGGGGACGCCTACGAGCAGTACTTC. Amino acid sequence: CASSSTSGDAYEQYF. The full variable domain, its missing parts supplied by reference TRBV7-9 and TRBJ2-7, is DTGVSQNPRHKITKRGQNVTFRCDPISEHNRLYWYRQTLGQGPEFLTYFQNEAQLEKSRLLSDRFSAERPKGSFSTLEIQRTEQGDSAMYLCASSSTSGDAYEQYFGPGTRLTVT.

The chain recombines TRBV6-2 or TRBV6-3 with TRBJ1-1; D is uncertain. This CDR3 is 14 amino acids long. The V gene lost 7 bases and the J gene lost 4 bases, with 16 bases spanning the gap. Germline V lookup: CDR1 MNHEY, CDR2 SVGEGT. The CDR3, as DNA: TGTGCCAGCAAAATCGGGCCACTCAGCACTGAAGCTTTCTTT. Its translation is CASKIGPLSTEAFF.

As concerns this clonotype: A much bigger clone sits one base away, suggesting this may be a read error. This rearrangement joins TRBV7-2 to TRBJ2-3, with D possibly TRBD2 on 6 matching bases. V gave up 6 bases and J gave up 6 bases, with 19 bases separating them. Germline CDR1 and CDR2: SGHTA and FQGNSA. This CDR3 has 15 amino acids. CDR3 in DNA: TGTGCCAGCAGTTCTGGCGGGGCTTTGGGTGATACGCAGTATTTT. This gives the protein CASSSGGALGDTQYF.

The DNA for the CDR3 is TGCAGTGCTAGTCAGGGGGCGTTTAGCACTGAAGCTTTCTTT. The encoded protein is CSASQGAFSTEAFF. The chain joins TRBV20-1 to TRBJ1-1; TRBD1 aligns across 8 bases. V trimming: 3 bases; J trimming: 4 bases; junction bases outside the gene matches: 7. This CDR3 spans 14 amino acids. The germline V gene encodes CDR1 DFQATT and CDR2 SNEGSKA (reference sequence).

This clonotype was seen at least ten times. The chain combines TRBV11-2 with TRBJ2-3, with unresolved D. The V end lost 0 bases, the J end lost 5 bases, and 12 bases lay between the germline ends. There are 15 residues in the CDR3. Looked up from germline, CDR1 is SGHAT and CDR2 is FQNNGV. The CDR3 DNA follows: TGTGCCAGCAGCTTAGATCGCCCAACCGGAGATACGCAGTATTTT. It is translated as CASSLDRPTGDTQYF.

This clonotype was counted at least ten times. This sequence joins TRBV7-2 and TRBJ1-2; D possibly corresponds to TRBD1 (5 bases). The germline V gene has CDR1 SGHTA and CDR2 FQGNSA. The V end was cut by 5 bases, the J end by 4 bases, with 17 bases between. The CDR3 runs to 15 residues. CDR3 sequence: CASSPMGQGPYGYTF. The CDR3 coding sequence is TGTGCCAGCAGCCCAATGGGGCAGGGTCCCTATGGCTACACCTTC.

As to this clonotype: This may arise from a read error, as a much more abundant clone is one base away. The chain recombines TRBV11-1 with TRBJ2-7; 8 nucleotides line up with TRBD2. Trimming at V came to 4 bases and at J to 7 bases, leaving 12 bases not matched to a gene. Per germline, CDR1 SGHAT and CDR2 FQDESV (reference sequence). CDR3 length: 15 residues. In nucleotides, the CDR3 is TGTGCCAGCAGCTCCGCGGGGGGAGGCTACAATGAGCAGTACTTC. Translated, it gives CASSSAGGGYNEQYF.

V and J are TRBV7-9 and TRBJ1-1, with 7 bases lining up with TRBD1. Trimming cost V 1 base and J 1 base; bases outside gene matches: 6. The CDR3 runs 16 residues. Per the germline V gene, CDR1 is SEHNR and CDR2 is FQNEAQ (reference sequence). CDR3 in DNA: TGTGCCAGCAGCTTAGACAGGGGTGGGACGAACACTGAAGCTTTCTTT. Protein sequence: CASSLDRGGTNTEAFF.

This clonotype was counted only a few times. Here the CDR3 reads CATWTGEGGYTF. For the CDR3, the DNA is TGTGCCACCTGGACAGGGGAGGGAGGCTACACCTTC. The chain carries TRBV2 and TRBJ1-2; 9 bases match TRBD1. J gave up 8 bases and V 10 bases, and 8 bases lay outside the gene matches. CDR1 and CDR2 (germline): SNHLY, FYNNEI. This CDR3 has 12 amino acids.

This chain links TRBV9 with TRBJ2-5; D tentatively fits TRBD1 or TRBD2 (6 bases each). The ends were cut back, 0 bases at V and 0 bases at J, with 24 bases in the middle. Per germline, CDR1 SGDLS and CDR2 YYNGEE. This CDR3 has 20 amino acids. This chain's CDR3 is CASSVDGVGGLEGYQETQYF. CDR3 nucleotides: TGTGCCAGCAGCGTAGATGGAGTTGGGGGGCTAGAGGGGTACCAAGAGACCCAGTACTTC.

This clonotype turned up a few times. The CDR3 loop is CATSKTGTSGGDTQYF. In DNA, the CDR3 is TGTGCCACCAGCAAAACTGGGACTAGCGGGGGAGATACGCAGTATTTT. The chain is built from TRBV15 and TRBJ2-3; 14 bases map to TRBD2. V was pared by 4 bases and J by 5 bases, with 5 bases of the junction left unmatched. CDR3 length: 16 residues. Germline V gene sequence: CDR1 LNHNV, CDR2 YYDKDF (reference sequence).

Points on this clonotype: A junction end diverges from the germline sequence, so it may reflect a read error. In DNA form, the CDR3 reads TGTGCCTGCAGCGGAGTCAACTACAATGAGCAGTTCTTC. Translating gives CACSGVNYNEQFF. The chain recombines TRBV3-1 with TRBJ2-1, with D possibly matching TRBD2 (5 bases). Germline loops: CDR1 LGHDT, CDR2 YNNKEL (reference sequence). The CDR3 spans 13 residues.

CDR3 nucleotide sequence: TGTGCCAGCAGTTCCTCCGGGACAGACACAGATACGCAGTATTTT. Its protein is CASSSSGTDTDTQYF. The chain recombines TRBV6-5 with TRBJ2-3; 7 bases are shared with TRBD1. Trimming took 4 bases from V and 2 from J; bases not matched to a gene: 6. CDR3 length: 15 amino acids. The germline V gene has CDR1 MNHEY and CDR2 SVGAGI.

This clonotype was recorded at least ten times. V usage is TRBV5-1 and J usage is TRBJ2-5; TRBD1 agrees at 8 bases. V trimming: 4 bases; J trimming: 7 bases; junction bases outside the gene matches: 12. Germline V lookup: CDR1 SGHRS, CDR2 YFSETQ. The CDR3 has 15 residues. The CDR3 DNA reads TGCGCCAGCAGCGCCCCAGGGGGCACCTTCGGGACCCAGTACTTC. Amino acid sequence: CASSAPGGTFGTQYF.

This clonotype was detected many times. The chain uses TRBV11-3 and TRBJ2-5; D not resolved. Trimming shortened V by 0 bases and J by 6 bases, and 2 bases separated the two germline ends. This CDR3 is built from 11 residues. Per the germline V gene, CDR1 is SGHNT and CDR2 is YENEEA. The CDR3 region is CASSLEKTQYF. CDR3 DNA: TGTGCCAGCAGCTTAGAGAAGACCCAGTACTTC.

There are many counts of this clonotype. Written as DNA, the CDR3 is TGTGCCAGCAGCGTTGGGGCCCGCGAGGACGAGACCCAGTACTTC. This codes for CASSVGAREDETQYF. V usage is TRBV9 and J usage is TRBJ2-5; maybe TRBD1 (5 bases). V shed 2 bases and J shed 5 bases, with 16 bases lying between them. This CDR3 region has 15 residues. CDR1 is SGDLS, CDR2 YYNGEE, per germline.

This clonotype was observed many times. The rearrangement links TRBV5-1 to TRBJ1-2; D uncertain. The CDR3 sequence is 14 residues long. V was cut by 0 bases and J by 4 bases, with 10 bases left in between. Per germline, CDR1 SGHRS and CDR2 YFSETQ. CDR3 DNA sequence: TGCGCCAGCAGCTTGGAGGCAGGTCTCTATGGCTACACCTTC. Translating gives CASSLEAGLYGYTF.

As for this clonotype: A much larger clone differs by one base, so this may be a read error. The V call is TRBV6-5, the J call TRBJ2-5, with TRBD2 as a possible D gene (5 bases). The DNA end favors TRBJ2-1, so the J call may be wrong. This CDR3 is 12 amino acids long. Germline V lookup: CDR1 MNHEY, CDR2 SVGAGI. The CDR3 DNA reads TGTGCCAGCAAGCGGCCACAAGAGACCCAGTTCTTC. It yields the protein CASKRPQETQFF.

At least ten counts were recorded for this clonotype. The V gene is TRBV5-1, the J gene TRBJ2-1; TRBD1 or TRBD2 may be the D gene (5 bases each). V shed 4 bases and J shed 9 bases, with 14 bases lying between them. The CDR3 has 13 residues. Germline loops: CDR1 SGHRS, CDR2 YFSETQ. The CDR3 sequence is CASSAGPGGEQFF. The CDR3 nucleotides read TGCGCCAGCAGCGCGGGCCCTGGGGGTGAGCAGTTCTTC.

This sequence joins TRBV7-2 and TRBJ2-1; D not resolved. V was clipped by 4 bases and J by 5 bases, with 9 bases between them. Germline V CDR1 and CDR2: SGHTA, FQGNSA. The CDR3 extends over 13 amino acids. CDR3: CASSSTIDNEQFF. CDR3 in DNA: TGTGCCAGCAGCTCTACAATAGACAATGAGCAGTTCTTC.

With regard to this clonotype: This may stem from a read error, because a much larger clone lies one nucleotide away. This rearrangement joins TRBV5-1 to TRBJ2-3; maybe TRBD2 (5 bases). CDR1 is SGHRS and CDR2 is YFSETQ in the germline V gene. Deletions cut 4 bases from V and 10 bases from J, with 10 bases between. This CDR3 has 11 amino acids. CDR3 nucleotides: TGCGCCAGCAGCACCGGGGATGCGCAGTATTTT. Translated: CASSTGDAQYF.

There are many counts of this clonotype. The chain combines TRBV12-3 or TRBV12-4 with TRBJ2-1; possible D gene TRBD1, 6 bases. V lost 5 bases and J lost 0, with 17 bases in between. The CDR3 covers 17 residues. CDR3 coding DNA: TGTGCCAGCAGTCAAGCCCGGGACACGATCTCCTACAATGAGCAGTTCTTC. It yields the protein CASSQARDTISYNEQFF.

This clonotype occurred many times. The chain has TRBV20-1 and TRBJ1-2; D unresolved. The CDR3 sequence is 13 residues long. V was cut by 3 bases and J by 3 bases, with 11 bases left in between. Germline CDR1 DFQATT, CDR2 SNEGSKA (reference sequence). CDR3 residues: CSARSSSDYGYTF. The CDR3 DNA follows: TGCAGTGCTAGGTCCAGTTCTGACTATGGCTACACCTTC.

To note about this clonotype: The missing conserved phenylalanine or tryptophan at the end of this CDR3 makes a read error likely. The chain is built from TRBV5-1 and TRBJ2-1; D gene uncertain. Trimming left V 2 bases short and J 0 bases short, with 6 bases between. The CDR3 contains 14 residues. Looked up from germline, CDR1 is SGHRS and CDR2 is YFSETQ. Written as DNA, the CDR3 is TGCGCCAGCAGCTTAGACCGCTCCTACAATGAGCAGTTCGTC. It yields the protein CASSLDRSYNEQFV.

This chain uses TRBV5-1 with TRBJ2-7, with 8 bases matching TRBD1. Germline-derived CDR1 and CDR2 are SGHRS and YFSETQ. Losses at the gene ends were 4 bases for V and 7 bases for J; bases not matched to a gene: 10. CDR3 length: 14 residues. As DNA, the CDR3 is TGCGCCAGCAGCGGGTGGGACAGGTCAGTGGAGCAGTACTTC. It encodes CASSGWDRSVEQYF.

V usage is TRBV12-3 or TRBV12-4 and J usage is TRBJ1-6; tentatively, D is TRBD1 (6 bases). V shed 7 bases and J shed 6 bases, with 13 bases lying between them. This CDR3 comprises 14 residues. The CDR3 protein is CASKGDKLNSPLHF. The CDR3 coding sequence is TGTGCCAGCAAGGGGGACAAACTTAATTCACCCCTCCACTTT.

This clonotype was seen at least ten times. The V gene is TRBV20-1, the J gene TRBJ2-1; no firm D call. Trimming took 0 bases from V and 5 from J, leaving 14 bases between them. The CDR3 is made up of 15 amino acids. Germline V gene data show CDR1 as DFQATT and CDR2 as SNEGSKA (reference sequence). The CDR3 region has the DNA TGCAGTGCTAGAGATAGGTGGTTAGTAAACAATGAGCAGTTCTTC. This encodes CSARDRWLVNNEQFF.

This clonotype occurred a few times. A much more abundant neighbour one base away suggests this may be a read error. The DNA for the CDR3 is TGCAGTGCTATGGGAGCTAGCGGGGTAAGAACTGAGCAGTTCTTC. Encoded protein: CSAMGASGVRTEQFF. This chain uses TRBV20-1 with TRBJ2-1; 9 positions match TRBD2. The CDR3 has 15 amino acids. The trim removed 4 bases at V and 9 bases at J, leaving 13 bases unmatched. Germline values: CDR1 DFQATT, CDR2 SNEGSKA (reference sequence).

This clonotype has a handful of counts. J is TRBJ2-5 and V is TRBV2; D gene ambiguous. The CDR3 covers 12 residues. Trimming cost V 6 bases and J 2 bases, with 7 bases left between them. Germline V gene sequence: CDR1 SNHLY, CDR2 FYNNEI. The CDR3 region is CASRTPQETQYF. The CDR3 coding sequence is TGTGCCAGCAGGACCCCACAAGAGACCCAGTACTTC.